The entry that follows covers one TCR beta chain sequence. This CDR3 is built from 15 residues. The V gene end was trimmed by 5 bases and the J gene end by 6 bases; junction bases not matched to a gene: 11. Germline-derived CDR1 and CDR2 are GTSNPN and SVGIG (reference sequence). This specimen belongs to a study of regulatory T cells in long-lasting Graves disease. Specified time point: newly diagnosed GD, antithyroid drugs for less than 3 months. Preparation of the TCR library used RNA extracted from PBMCs. Both iRepertoire HTBI primers and Arm-PCR of CDR3 regions were used to build the TCR beta libraries. TCRdb re-called the multiplex PCR reads with MiXCR, one entry per CDR3 protein. Of some 200,000 distinct CDR3 sequences listed, roughly 20% are singletons. The data were also submitted as part of a second study, on T cells in Graves' hyperthyroidism and ophthalmopathy.

The specimen comprised peripheral blood mononuclear cells (PBMCs), sampled at new diagnosis, from a patient treated with antithyroid drugs. This TCR was recovered from a woman aged 30 to 39 with Graves disease. J is TRBJ2-1 and V is TRBV30, with 9 bases fitting TRBD2. The DNA for the CDR3 is TGTGCCTGGTGTTCAGCGGGAGGCCTCGTCAATGAGCAGTTCTTC. Translating it yields CAWCSAGGLVNEQFF.